These 16 T cell receptor beta chains were all obtained from the same sample, sequenced in a study of blood T cell repertoires in COVID-19. Assay used: immunoSEQ multiplex PCR; TCRdb lists only in-frame clones, some missing. The table records 40,000 or so clones, roughly 85% of them present only once. The sequenced sample consisted of peripheral blood. Every receptor here comes from a man in his forties with active COVID-19.

The chain couples TRBV5-8 to TRBJ1-3; D unclear. CDR3 length: 15 amino acids. From germline, CDR1 is SGHTS and CDR2 YDEGEE. Trimming removed 5 bases from V and 3 bases from J, with 15 bases in between. The CDR3 nucleotides are TGTGCCAGCAGTATCGGGAGATTCGTTGGAAACACCATATATTTT. It codes for CASSIGRFVGNTIYF. The full variable domain, with the rest looked up from reference TRBV5-8 and TRBJ1-3, is EAGVTQSPTHLIKTRGQQATLRCSPISGHTSVYWYQQALGLGLQFLLWYDEGEERNRGNFPPRFSGRQFPNYSSELNVNALELEDSALYLCASSIGRFVGNTIYFGEGSWLTVV.

This clone was counted only a few times. This CDR3 reads CASSETRNEAFF. For the CDR3, the DNA is TGCGCCAGCAGTGAAACAAGAAACGAAGCTTTCTTT. V and J are TRBV10-2 and TRBJ1-1; no reliable D call. This CDR3 comprises 12 residues. Germline V gene sequence: CDR1 WSHSY, CDR2 SAAADI. Trimming cost V 3 bases and J 8 bases, with 10 bases left between them.

The chain combines TRBV5-4 with TRBJ2-7, with D maybe TRBD1 (5 bases). Germline CDR1 reads SGHNT; CDR2 reads YYREEE (reference sequence). This CDR3 comprises 12 residues. The V end lost 6 bases, the J end lost 5 bases, and 12 bases lay between the germline ends. This chain's CDR3 is CASTSGWDEQYF. The CDR3, as DNA: TGTGCCAGCACCTCAGGGTGGGACGAGCAGTACTTC.

This chain links TRBV7-9 with TRBJ1-1; D not certain. Germline-derived CDR1 and CDR2 are SEHNR and FQNEAQ (reference sequence). The V end was cut by 1 base, the J end by 6 bases, with 9 bases between. The CDR3 has 13 residues. The CDR3 here is CASSLVSVAEAFF. The CDR3, as DNA: TGTGCCAGCAGCTTAGTATCGGTCGCTGAAGCTTTCTTT.

This chain joins TRBV18 and TRBJ1-2; D is unclear. The germline V and J ends were trimmed by 2 bases and 7 bases, with 17 bases remaining between them. This CDR3 has 15 amino acids. Germline CDR1 KGHSH, CDR2 LQKENI. The CDR3 reads CASSPARGRESGYTF. CDR3 nucleotide sequence: TGTGCCAGCTCACCAGCTCGGGGAAGGGAAAGTGGCTACACCTTC.

In this sample, this clone turned up once. V and J are TRBV6-4 and TRBJ1-6; 9 nucleotides line up with TRBD1. V shed 6 bases, J shed 10 bases, and the junction held 7 bases outside the gene matches. The CDR3 covers 14 residues. Germline V gene sequence: CDR1 MRHNA, CDR2 SNTAGT. For the CDR3, the DNA is TGTGCCAGCAGCCTCGACAGGGGGTCGTCACCCCTCCACTTT. It translates to CASSLDRGSSPLHF.

The chain recombines TRBV6-2 or TRBV6-3 with TRBJ2-5; 9 bases align to TRBD2. CDR1 is MNHEY and CDR2 is SVGEGT in the germline V gene. The CDR3 sequence is 15 residues long. With V trimmed by 2 bases and J by 9 bases, 10 bases remained unmatched. The CDR3, as DNA: TGTGCCAGCAGTTACCGGCTAGCGGGGACCGGGGCCCAGTACTTC. It encodes CASSYRLAGTGAQYF.

This chain connects TRBV9 to TRBJ2-2; TRBD2 aligns across 7 bases. V trimming: 5 bases; J trimming: 6 bases; junction bases outside the gene matches: 10. Per germline, CDR1 SGDLS and CDR2 YYNGEE. The CDR3 loop spans 15 amino acids. CDR3 DNA: TGTGCCAGCAGTCCCTCGGGAGGTTACGCCGGGGAGCTGTTTTTT. It codes for CASSPSGGYAGELFF.

CDR3 amino acids: CASSQGLTEGAKNIQYF. DNA of the CDR3: TGTGCCAGCAGCCAAGGTCTTACAGAGGGAGCCAAAAACATTCAGTACTTC. The chain recombines TRBV14 with TRBJ2-4, with a possible D match to TRBD2 (5 bases). The CDR3 totals 17 residues. Trimming left V 1 base short and J 0 bases short, with 13 bases between. The germline V gene encodes CDR1 SGHDN and CDR2 FVKESK. Filled out from reference TRBV14 and TRBJ2-4, the complete variable domain reads EAGVTQFPSHSVIEKGQTVTLRCDPISGHDNLYWYRRVMGKEIKFLLHFVKESKQDESGMPNNRFLAERTGGTYSTLKVQPAELEDSGVYFCASSQGLTEGAKNIQYFGAGTRLSVL.

Written as DNA, the CDR3 is TGTGCCAGCAGTGCGGTCGGGGCCAAAAACATTCAGTACTTC. As protein: CASSAVGAKNIQYF. V and J are TRBV9 and TRBJ2-4, with unresolved D. This CDR3 is 14 amino acids long. Trimming pared 5 bases from V and 1 base from J, leaving 10 bases between. CDR1 and CDR2 (germline): SGDLS, YYNGEE. The full variable domain, with the rest looked up from reference TRBV9 and TRBJ2-4, is DSGVTQTPKHLITATGQRVTLRCSPRSGDLSVYWYQQSLDQGLQFLIQYYNGEERAKGNILERFSAQQFPDLHSELNLSSLELGDSALYFCASSAVGAKNIQYFGAGTRLSVL.

The CDR3 spells CASSGGLRNQPQHF. DNA for the CDR3: TGTGCCAGCAGCGGGGGGCTAAGGAATCAGCCCCAGCATTTT. V is TRBV6-5 and J is TRBJ1-5; possible D gene TRBD1, 6 bases. Germline assignment: CDR1 MNHEY and CDR2 SVGAGI. Trimming took off 6 bases at V and 4 bases at J, with 13 bases between the two ends. The CDR3 spans 14 residues.

The genes are TRBV29-1 and TRBJ2-5; TRBD1 might be the D (6 bases). V was pared by 3 bases and J by 4 bases, with 12 bases between. The CDR3 runs 13 residues. The V gene's germline CDR1 is SQVTM and CDR2 ANQGSEA. CDR3 loop: CSVDAGAGETQYF. The CDR3 DNA follows: TGCAGCGTTGATGCAGGGGCGGGAGAGACCCAGTACTTC.

V gene TRBV19 combines with J gene TRBJ1-5, with D possibly TRBD1 on 5 matching bases. The V end was cut by 2 bases, the J end by 0 bases, with 14 bases between. The CDR3 sequence is 17 residues long. Per germline, CDR1 LNHDA and CDR2 SQIVND (reference sequence). The CDR3 protein is CASSINPPGYSNQPQHF. The CDR3, as DNA: TGTGCCAGTAGTATAAACCCCCCAGGGTATAGCAATCAGCCCCAGCATTTT.

This clone was counted a few times. The rearrangement uses TRBV7-3 and TRBJ2-2, with a possible D match to TRBD1 (6 bases). The CDR3 contains 16 residues. V lost 5 bases to trimming and J lost 2 bases, with 15 bases between them. Germline values: CDR1 SGHTA, CDR2 FQGTGA. CDR3 loop: CASSPRGGINTGELFF. The CDR3 DNA follows: TGTGCCAGCAGCCCCAGAGGGGGAATTAACACCGGGGAGCTGTTTTTT.

The J gene is TRBJ1-5, the V gene TRBV2; D not resolved. V gave up 2 bases and J gave up 4 bases, with 6 bases separating them. Germline CDR1 and CDR2: SNHLY and FYNNEI. CDR3 length: 13 residues. CDR3 loop: CASSEFMNQPQHF. CDR3 in DNA: TGTGCCAGCAGTGAATTTATGAATCAGCCCCAGCATTTT. Full variable domain (rest looked up from reference TRBV2 and TRBJ1-5): EPEVTQTPSHQVTQMGQEVILRCVPISNHLYFYWYRQILGQKVEFLVSFYNNEISEKSEIFDDQFSVERPDGSNFTLKIRSTKLEDSAMYFCASSEFMNQPQHFGDGTRLSIL.

The V and J genes are TRBV3-1 (or the pseudogene TRBV3-2) and TRBJ1-5; possibly TRBD1 for D (5 bases). V lost 3 bases and J 6 bases, leaving 12 bases between the germline ends. The CDR3 is 14 residues long. Germline V gives CDR1 LGHDT, CDR2 YNNKEL (reference sequence). The CDR3: CASSHGPGPQPQHF. The CDR3 bases are TGTGCCAGCAGCCATGGGCCAGGGCCTCAGCCCCAGCATTTT.